Shown below are 18 T cell receptor beta chains from a single sample sequenced in a study of control samples from healthy donors and cancer patients. Sequencing used immunoSEQ multiplex PCR; TCRdb keeps in-frame clones, though not all of them. The table records 150,000 to 200,000 clones, roughly 91% of them present only once. Sequencing used blood. The origin of the receptors is a woman aged 25 to 39 in good health.

This clone turned up a few times. This CDR3 is also generated by other DNA sequences in the sample. The V gene is TRBV27, the J gene TRBJ1-6, with D maybe TRBD1 (6 bases). The V and J ends lost 6 bases and 4 bases respectively, with 7 bases between them. CDR1 and CDR2 (germline): MNHEY, SMNVEV (reference sequence). This CDR3 has 13 residues. CDR3 DNA: TGTGCCAGCAGCCAGGGGTATAATTCACCCCTCCACTTT. Protein sequence: CASSQGYNSPLHF.

This clone has a single count. The V call is TRBV7-8, the J call TRBJ1-1, with 7 bases identical to TRBD1. The CDR3 runs to 15 residues. The germline V gene encodes CDR1 SGHVS and CDR2 FQNEAQ. The V gene end was trimmed by 1 base and the J gene end by 0 bases; junction bases not matched to a gene: 2. This CDR3 is CASSLGDRLNTEAFF. DNA for the CDR3: TGTGCCAGCAGCTTAGGGGACAGACTGAACACTGAAGCTTTCTTT.

V is TRBV5-5 and J is TRBJ1-6; TRBD1 aligns across 7 bases. The CDR3 is made up of 14 amino acids. The J segment lost 7 bases and the V segment lost 0 bases, leaving 1 base of the junction unmatched. Germline V gene lookup returns CDR1 SGHKS and CDR2 YYEKEE (reference sequence). This CDR3 is CASSLETGNSPLHF. In DNA form, the CDR3 reads TGTGCCAGCAGCTTGGAGACAGGGAATTCACCCCTCCACTTT.

This clone was picked up one time. The genes are TRBV6-4 and TRBJ2-3; either TRBD1 or TRBD2 may fit D (6 bases each). The CDR3 runs 15 residues. CDR1 and CDR2 (germline): MRHNA, SNTAGT. Trimming pared 5 bases from V and 4 bases from J, leaving 16 bases between. The CDR3: CASSPGTEGADTQYF. CDR3 nucleotides: TGTGCCAGCAGTCCCGGGACGGAGGGGGCAGATACGCAGTATTTT.

This clone occurred once. J is TRBJ1-4 and V is TRBV5-1, with 7 bases aligning to TRBD1. Per germline, CDR1 SGHRS and CDR2 YFSETQ. The CDR3 sequence is 15 residues long. Unmatched junction bases numbered 10, after V lost 4 bases and J lost 7 bases. CDR3 bases: TGCGCCAGCAGCGGCCGGACAGGCGGGAGTGAAAAACTGTTTTTT. Its protein product is CASSGRTGGSEKLFF. The full variable domain, its missing parts supplied by reference TRBV5-1 and TRBJ1-4, is KAGVTQTPRYLIKTRGQQVTLSCSPISGHRSVSWYQQTPGQGLQFLFEYFSETQRNKGNFPGRFSGRQFSNSRSEMNVSTLELGDSALYLCASSGRTGGSEKLFFGSGTQLSVL.

V usage is TRBV7-9 and J usage is TRBJ2-5; TRBD2 agrees at 13 bases. CDR3 length: 16 amino acids. V shed 4 bases, J shed 5 bases, and the junction held 7 bases outside the gene matches. Germline lookup yields CDR1 SEHNR and CDR2 FQNEAQ (reference sequence). CDR3 DNA sequence: TGTGCCAGCAGCTCTCCGACTAGCGGGGGGAGGGAGACCCAGTACTTC. Encoded protein: CASSSPTSGGRETQYF.

The rearrangement links TRBV12-3 or TRBV12-4 to TRBJ2-4, with 8 bases matching TRBD1. This CDR3 spans 13 amino acids. After removal of 6 bases from V and 9 bases from J, the junction contained 7 bases not matched to a gene. CDR3 in amino acids: CASSARTGFIQYF. CDR3 sequence (DNA): TGTGCCAGCAGCGCCAGGACAGGGTTCATTCAGTACTTC.

V gene TRBV12-5 combines with J gene TRBJ1-1; tentatively, D is TRBD1 (6 bases). The V gene's germline CDR1 is LGHNT and CDR2 FRNRAP. This CDR3 spans 16 amino acids. Between the trimmed V and J ends, which lost 0 bases and 0 bases, there was a span of 11 bases. The CDR3 here is CASGLVQGWMNTEAFF. The CDR3 DNA sequence: TGTGCTAGTGGTTTGGTACAGGGATGGATGAACACTGAAGCTTTCTTT. Full variable domain (rest looked up from reference TRBV12-5 and TRBJ1-1): DARVTQTPRHKVTEMGQEVTMRCQPILGHNTVFWYRQTMMQGLELLAYFRNRAPLDDSGMPKDRFSAEMPDATLATLKIQPSEPRDSAVYFCASGLVQGWMNTEAFFGQGTRLTVV.

A note on this clone: Additional DNA sequences in this sample encode the identical CDR3. This CDR3 reads CASSLVQSSYNEQFF. CDR3 coding DNA: TGCGCCAGCAGCTTGGTACAGTCCTCCTACAATGAGCAGTTCTTC. This chain links TRBV5-1 with TRBJ2-1; D gene uncertain. The CDR3 consists of 15 residues. V was cut by 0 bases and J by 0 bases, with 7 bases left in between. CDR1 and CDR2 from the germline V gene are SGHRS and YFSETQ.

V is TRBV4-2 and J is TRBJ2-3; 9 bases are a match to TRBD2. Germline lookup yields CDR1 LGHNA and CDR2 YNFKEQ. The V and J ends lost 0 bases and 6 bases, in that order; junction bases with no gene match: 1. There are 14 residues in the CDR3. In nucleotides, the CDR3 is TGTGCCAGCAGCCAAGATAGCGGGAGCGATACGCAGTATTTT. Translated: CASSQDSGSDTQYF.

This clone was recorded once. This rearrangement joins TRBV24-1 to TRBJ2-1, with 8 bases aligning to TRBD2. J gave up 6 bases and V 9 bases, and 6 bases lay outside the gene matches. The CDR3 runs to 13 residues. Germline lookup yields CDR1 KGHDR and CDR2 SFDVKD. The CDR3 DNA reads as TGTGCCACCCATGGAGCGGGAGTCAATGAGCAGTTCTTC. It translates to CATHGAGVNEQFF.

J is TRBJ2-3 and V is TRBV19; D is perhaps TRBD1 (6 bases). Trimming removed 3 bases at V and 0 bases at J, with 13 bases between. Germline V lookup: CDR1 LNHDA, CDR2 SQIVND (reference sequence). CDR3 length: 16 amino acids. CDR3 protein: CASSMGARASTDTQYF. CDR3 in DNA: TGTGCCAGTAGTATGGGGGCGCGGGCTAGCACAGATACGCAGTATTTT.

The chain is built from TRBV7-8 and TRBJ2-2, with TRBD2 identical over 7 bases. The CDR3 sequence is 13 residues long. V lost 1 base to trimming and J lost 7 bases; unmatched junction nucleotides: 0. Looked up from germline, CDR1 is SGHVS and CDR2 is FQNEAQ. The DNA of the CDR3 is TGTGCCAGCAGCTTAGGGGGGGGCGGGGAGCTGTTTTTT. Translation gives CASSLGGGGELFF.

Notes on this clone: Other DNA sequences of this sample code for an identical CDR3. V gene TRBV18 combines with J gene TRBJ1-5; 7 nucleotides align to TRBD1. V trimming: 3 bases; J trimming: 5 bases; junction bases outside the gene matches: 1. From germline, CDR1 is KGHSH and CDR2 LQKENI. The length of the CDR3 is 13 residues. CDR3 residues: CASSPTGDQPQHF. The CDR3 DNA reads TGTGCCAGCTCACCTACAGGGGATCAGCCCCAGCATTTT. The full variable domain, rest sourced from reference TRBV18 and TRBJ1-5, is NAGVMQNPRHLVRRRGQEARLRCSPMKGHSHVYWYRQLPEEGLKFMVYLQKENIIDESGMPKERFSAEFPKEGPSILRIQQVVRGDSAAYFCASSPTGDQPQHFGDGTRLSIL.

The chain couples TRBV6-4 to TRBJ2-2, with D possibly TRBD1 on 6 matching bases. Germline CDR1 MRHNA, CDR2 SNTAGT. V was shortened by 5 bases and J by 4 bases, with 11 bases between the two germline ends. The CDR3 spans 14 residues. The CDR3 DNA reads TGTGCCAGCAGTACAGGGCTGAGCACCGGGGAGCTGTTTTTT. Its translation: CASSTGLSTGELFF.

This chain connects TRBV3-1 (or the pseudogene TRBV3-2) to TRBJ2-7, with D perhaps TRBD1 (6 bases). Germline lookup yields CDR1 LGHDT and CDR2 YNNKEL (reference sequence). CDR3 size: 13 residues. Between the trimmed V and J ends, which lost 5 bases and 3 bases, there was a span of 11 bases. The CDR3 coding sequence is TGTGCCAGCAGCTCCGCACAGGGCTACGAGCAGTACTTC. This codes for CASSSAQGYEQYF.

The chain joins TRBV5-3 to TRBJ2-1, with 12 bases aligning to TRBD2. TRBV5-3 is an ORF, with its function uncertain. The CDR3 covers 16 residues. The trim removed 4 bases at V and 0 bases at J, leaving 2 bases unmatched. CDR3 loop: CARSTTSGGSYNEQFF. The CDR3, as DNA: TGTGCCAGAAGCACGACTAGCGGGGGCTCCTACAATGAGCAGTTCTTC.

The chain links TRBV12-2 to TRBJ2-5; TRBD1 is taken as the D call from the table, unchecked against the DNA. TRBV12-2 is listed as a pseudogene. This CDR3 is 15 amino acids long. Here the CDR3 reads CASRPKQGAEETQYF. The CDR3 region has the DNA TGTGCAAGTCGCCCCAAACAGGGGGCAGAGGAGACCCAGTACTTC.